The 32 T cell receptor beta chains below come from one sample, sequenced in a study of cytomegalovirus exposure and HLA in healthy donors. PCR was performed using 60 Vbeta and 13 Jbeta primers. Measured with immunoSEQ multiplex PCR; TCRdb has only the in-frame clones, and not every one. The sample lists roughly 120,000 clones, under 85% occurring once. Source material: PBMCs. The receptors originated from a man aged 35-49 years in good health and CMV-seronegative.

This rearrangement joins TRBV29-1 to TRBJ2-1, with TRBD2 as a possible D gene (6 bases). The V end was cut by 8 bases, the J end by 7 bases, with 18 bases between. Germline-derived CDR1 and CDR2 are SQVTM and ANQGSEA. This CDR3 contains 13 residues. CDR3 loop: CSTGGGAGNEQFF. In DNA, the CDR3 is TGCAGCACTGGAGGAGGGGCAGGTAATGAGCAGTTCTTC.

V gene TRBV7-9 combines with J gene TRBJ2-1; 16 bases fit TRBD2. Per germline, CDR1 SEHNR and CDR2 FQNEAQ (reference sequence). V lost 5 bases, J lost 8 bases, and 9 bases stayed unmatched. The CDR3 extends over 17 amino acids. Written as DNA, the CDR3 is TGTGCCAGCAGCGCCGGGACTAGCGGGGGGGCCCTGGATGAGCAGTTCTTC. Residues: CASSAGTSGGALDEQFF.

This clone has only a few counts. The chain is built from TRBV19 and TRBJ1-1; the D is unclear. CDR3 length equals 12 residues. The germline V and J ends were trimmed by 6 bases and 5 bases, with 10 bases remaining between them. In germline, CDR1 is LNHDA, CDR2 SQIVND (reference sequence). The CDR3 DNA reads as TGTGCCAGTAGACGCGGTAGGACTGAAGCTTTCTTT. Its translation: CASRRGRTEAFF.

CDR3 residues: CASSQPGQLGREQFF. The CDR3 DNA follows: TGCGCCAGCAGCCAGCCGGGACAGCTAGGCAGAGAGCAGTTCTTC. V and J are TRBV4-1 and TRBJ2-1, with 7 bases lining up with TRBD1. The V and J ends lost 3 bases and 10 bases, in that order; junction bases with no gene match: 12. There are 15 residues in the CDR3. Germline V gene lookup returns CDR1 MGHRA and CDR2 YSYEKL.

The chain has TRBV5-5 and TRBJ1-2; the match to TRBD1 covers 8 bases. This CDR3 is built from 15 residues. Trimming took 4 bases from V and 2 from J; bases not matched to a gene: 7. Germline V lookup: CDR1 SGHKS, CDR2 YYEKEE (reference sequence). CDR3 sequence reads: CASSPGTGTNYGYTF. CDR3 in DNA: TGTGCCAGCAGCCCCGGGACAGGAACAAACTATGGCTACACCTTC.

The chain uses TRBV18 and TRBJ1-4; 12 nucleotides agree with TRBD1. The CDR3 is 16 residues long. CDR1 is KGHSH, CDR2 LQKENI, per germline. J lost 2 bases, V lost 10 bases, and 8 bases had no gene match. The CDR3 DNA reads TGTGCCATTCCGGGACAGGGGGCGTGGACTAATGAAAAACTGTTTTTT. Translating it yields CAIPGQGAWTNEKLFF.

This chain links TRBV27 with TRBJ2-2; D uncertain. Trimming pared 2 bases from V and 4 bases from J, leaving 8 bases between. The CDR3 is 14 residues long. Germline V lookup: CDR1 MNHEY, CDR2 SMNVEV (reference sequence). The DNA for the CDR3 is TGTGCCAGCAGTTTAGACGACTTCACCGGGGAGCTGTTTTTT. Encoded protein: CASSLDDFTGELFF.

This chain links TRBV19 with TRBJ1-4; D ambiguous. CDR1 and CDR2 from the germline V gene are LNHDA and SQIVND (reference sequence). The CDR3 is made up of 14 amino acids. Trimming removed 7 bases at V and 3 bases at J, with 12 bases between. CDR3 region: CASMRARANEKLFF. The CDR3 DNA sequence: TGTGCCAGTATGAGGGCGAGGGCTAATGAAAAACTGTTTTTT.

The chain recombines TRBV5-6 with TRBJ2-3; D is perhaps TRBD2 (5 bases). V was trimmed by 0 bases and J by 4 bases, leaving 9 bases between them. Germline lookup yields CDR1 SGHDT and CDR2 YYEEEE. The CDR3 is 14 residues long. The CDR3 nucleotides are TGTGCCAGCAGCTTGGCGCTCGGGGCAGATACGCAGTATTTT. It yields the protein CASSLALGADTQYF.

This rearrangement joins TRBV7-3 to TRBJ2-1, with 10 positions matching TRBD2. This CDR3 spans 16 amino acids. CDR1 and CDR2 from the germline V gene are SGHTA and FQGTGA. V gave up 5 bases and J gave up 6 bases; unmatched junction bases: 10. Here the CDR3 DNA reads TGTGCCAGCAGCCCCTTAGCGGGGGGCCGGGTCAATGAGCAGTTCTTC. The encoded protein is CASSPLAGGRVNEQFF.

The V and J genes are TRBV5-1 and TRBJ1-1; D uncertain. CDR3 length equals 15 residues. The ends were cut back, 0 bases at V and 0 bases at J, with 9 bases in the middle. Germline CDR1 is SGHRS and CDR2 is YFSETQ. Here the CDR3 reads CASSLVAAMNTEAFF. The CDR3 nucleotides are TGCGCCAGCAGCTTGGTAGCAGCCATGAACACTGAAGCTTTCTTT.

The chain couples TRBV18 to TRBJ1-1; D may be TRBD1 (5 bases). CDR1 is KGHSH, CDR2 LQKENI, per germline. Trimming removed 3 bases at V and 1 base at J, with 12 bases between. The CDR3 covers 15 residues. CDR3 DNA sequence: TGTGCCAGCTCACCTTGGGGCCACAGGAACACTGAAGCTTTCTTT. This translates into CASSPWGHRNTEAFF. Combining the CDR3 with reference TRBV18 and TRBJ1-1 gives the whole variable domain NAGVMQNPRHLVRRRGQEARLRCSPMKGHSHVYWYRQLPEEGLKFMVYLQKENIIDESGMPKERFSAEFPKEGPSILRIQQVVRGDSAAYFCASSPWGHRNTEAFFGQGTRLTVV.

This clone has a handful of counts. The V call is TRBV15, the J call TRBJ2-7; D remains ambiguous. CDR3 length: 13 amino acids. Germline CDR1 and CDR2: LNHNV and YYDKDF (reference sequence). V was trimmed by 0 bases and J by 5 bases, leaving 8 bases between them. DNA of the CDR3: TGTGCCACCAGCAGAGAGATCACGGACGAGCAGTACTTC. Translated: CATSREITDEQYF.

This chain connects TRBV27 to TRBJ2-7, with a tentative D call TRBD2 (6 bases). The CDR3 is 13 residues long. Trimming took off 7 bases at V and 2 bases at J, with 12 bases between the two ends. In germline, CDR1 is MNHEY, CDR2 SMNVEV (reference sequence). CDR3 in DNA: TGTGCCAGCAAAATAGGGGAGGCCTACGAGCAGTACTTC. Its protein is CASKIGEAYEQYF.

The genes are TRBV6-5 and TRBJ1-6, with TRBD1 matching 8 bases. Germline CDR1 and CDR2: MNHEY and SVGAGI. Unmatched junction bases numbered 4, after V lost 8 bases and J lost 10 bases. This CDR3 is built from 12 residues. The CDR3 region has the DNA TGTGCCAGCGGGACAGGCGAATCACCCCTCCACTTT. Encoded protein: CASGTGESPLHF.

Notes on this clone: Its ends do not fully match the called genes, so a read error is possible. The rearrangement links TRBV27 to TRBJ2-7, with D perhaps TRBD1 (5 bases). This CDR3 has 14 residues. CDR1 and CDR2 (germline): MNHEY, SMNVEV (reference sequence). The CDR3 sequence: CVSIPGWANYEQYF. CDR3 bases: TGTGTCAGCATACCAGGGTGGGCAAACTACGAGCAGTACTTC.

The V and J genes are TRBV28 and TRBJ2-1; possibly TRBD1 for D (5 bases). The CDR3 is 13 residues long. The germline V gene has CDR1 MDHEN and CDR2 SYDVKM. The V end was cut by 8 bases, the J end by 1 base, with 9 bases between. In DNA, the CDR3 is TGTGCCAGCGTCGACAGTTCCTACAATGAGCAGTTCTTC. It translates to CASVDSSYNEQFF.

The chain joins TRBV5-1 to TRBJ1-1, with 8 bases lining up with TRBD1. Germline V gene lookup returns CDR1 SGHRS and CDR2 YFSETQ. CDR3 size: 14 residues. The V gene end was trimmed by 2 bases and the J gene end by 5 bases; junction bases not matched to a gene: 5. The CDR3 region has the DNA TGCGCCAGCAGCTTTGGCAACAGGGGGACTGAAGCTTTCTTT. Encoded protein: CASSFGNRGTEAFF.

This clone occurred once. This sequence joins TRBV5-1 and TRBJ2-6; 9 nucleotides line up with TRBD2. The CDR3 totals 17 residues. Germline V gene sequence: CDR1 SGHRS, CDR2 YFSETQ. With 6 bases clipped from V and 1 base from J, the junction kept 8 bases outside the gene matches. The CDR3 is CASTLQRGASGANVLTF. The CDR3, as DNA: TGCGCCAGCACCTTACAGCGGGGGGCTTCTGGGGCCAACGTCCTGACTTTC.

The chain couples TRBV6-4 to TRBJ1-5; perhaps TRBD1 as D (5 bases). The V end was cut by 6 bases, the J end by 0 bases, with 15 bases between. From germline, CDR1 is MRHNA and CDR2 SNTAGT. The CDR3 length is 16 residues. Written as DNA, the CDR3 is TGTGCCAGCAGCGTTTCGACGGACATTAGCAATCAGCCCCAGCATTTT. This encodes CASSVSTDISNQPQHF.

This clone occurred once. The chain combines TRBV30 with TRBJ2-7, with TRBD2 identical over 7 bases. Germline V gene lookup returns CDR1 GTSNPN and CDR2 SVGIG (reference sequence). The CDR3 has 14 amino acids. The trim removed 4 bases at V and 2 bases at J, leaving 8 bases unmatched. The CDR3 loop reads CAWTDPGTTYEQYF. CDR3 coding DNA: TGTGCCTGGACTGACCCCGGGACTACCTACGAGCAGTACTTC.

The chain recombines TRBV10-3 with TRBJ1-4; TRBD1 is a possible D gene (6 bases). Germline V gene lookup returns CDR1 ENHRY and CDR2 SYGVKD. The germline V and J ends were trimmed by 6 bases and 8 bases, with 13 bases remaining between them. The CDR3 is 13 amino acids. The CDR3 DNA reads TGTGCCATCAGAGGGGGGGCAGAAGAAAAACTGTTTTTT. Amino acid sequence: CAIRGGAEEKLFF.

The V and J genes are TRBV29-1 and TRBJ2-3; D perhaps matches TRBD1 (5 bases). This CDR3 region has 11 residues. Germline assignment: CDR1 SQVTM and CDR2 ANQGSEA. Trimming shortened V by 6 bases and J by 4 bases, and 8 bases separated the two germline ends. The CDR3 region has the DNA TGCAGCGTCCGACAGCCAGATACGCAGTATTTT. This gives the protein CSVRQPDTQYF.

This clone appeared once. V and J are TRBV4-3 and TRBJ1-2, with 9 bases that match TRBD1. The CDR3 is made up of 17 amino acids. V lost 3 bases, J lost 6 bases, and 14 bases stayed unmatched. Germline CDR1 LGHNA, CDR2 YSLEER. Written as DNA, the CDR3 is TGCGCCAGCAGCCAGGTCCCGGGACAGGGTTCTTCCGATGGCTACACCTTC. Protein: CASSQVPGQGSSDGYTF.

This clone has a handful of counts. V and J are TRBV7-2 and TRBJ2-3, with TRBD2 matching over 7 bases. CDR3 length equals 15 residues. Germline CDR1 and CDR2: SGHTA and FQGNSA. Losses at the gene ends were 0 bases for V and 5 bases for J; bases not matched to a gene: 5. CDR3 bases: TGTGCCAGCAGCTTAGCGTTCGCTAGCGGAGATACGCAGTATTTT. This sequence encodes CASSLAFASGDTQYF.

This clone was detected only once. The chain uses TRBV4-1 and TRBJ2-5, with a possible D match to TRBD1 (5 bases). With the DNA end fitting TRBJ2-7 better, the J assignment may be wrong. CDR3 length equals 13 residues. CDR1 and CDR2 from the germline V gene are MGHRA and YSYEKL. CDR3 nucleotides: TGCGCCAGCAGCCAAACAGGAATCTACGAGCAGTACTTC. Its protein product is CASSQTGIYEQYF.

The CDR3 sequence: CASSLTGGGAPYTEAFF. The CDR3 nucleotides read TGTGCCAGCAGCTTAACTGGCGGGGGGGCACCGTACACTGAAGCTTTCTTT. The chain has TRBV7-2 and TRBJ1-1; TRBD1 is a possible D gene (6 bases). Trimming took 2 bases from V and 3 from J, leaving 19 bases between them. Germline assignment: CDR1 SGHTA and CDR2 FQGNSA. There are 17 residues in the CDR3.

The chain has TRBV2 and TRBJ2-7, with D possibly matching TRBD1 (6 bases). Germline CDR1 is SNHLY and CDR2 is FYNNEI. V gave up 7 bases and J gave up 7 bases, with 14 bases separating them. There are 12 residues in the CDR3. The CDR3 spells CASNRVLVEQYF. For the CDR3, the DNA is TGTGCCAGCAACAGGGTATTGGTAGAGCAGTACTTC.

This sequence joins TRBV5-4 and TRBJ2-7; tentative D call: TRBD2 (5 bases). Germline V CDR1 and CDR2: SGHNT, YYREEE (reference sequence). The ends were cut back, 0 bases at V and 3 bases at J, with 10 bases in the middle. The CDR3 sequence is 14 residues long. CDR3 sequence reads: CASSLVGEYYEQYF. As DNA, the CDR3 is TGTGCCAGCAGCTTGGTTGGGGAGTACTACGAGCAGTACTTC.

This chain links TRBV2 with TRBJ2-3; D is unclear. The germline V gene encodes CDR1 SNHLY and CDR2 FYNNEI. The CDR3 has 13 amino acids. V was cut by 4 bases and J by 0 bases, with 5 bases left in between. The CDR3 nucleotides read TGTGCCAGCAGTGGCAGTAGCACAGATACGCAGTATTTT. Translating gives CASSGSSTDTQYF.

This clone was seen a handful of times. This chain connects TRBV7-8 to TRBJ2-7, with 8 bases lining up with TRBD2. V shed 5 bases and J 1 base; nucleotides not matched to a gene: 4. The CDR3 sequence is 14 residues long. From germline, CDR1 is SGHVS and CDR2 FQNEAQ. In DNA, the CDR3 is TGTGCCAGCAGCCAAGGGACTAGGTCCTACGAGCAGTACTTC. It encodes CASSQGTRSYEQYF.

The chain recombines TRBV5-1 with TRBJ1-1; D gene ambiguous. The CDR3 is made up of 14 amino acids. The V end was cut by 2 bases, the J end by 4 bases, with 12 bases between. From germline, CDR1 is SGHRS and CDR2 YFSETQ. This chain's CDR3 is CASSFSPLSTEAFF. The CDR3 DNA is TGCGCCAGCAGCTTTAGTCCGTTGAGCACTGAAGCTTTCTTT.